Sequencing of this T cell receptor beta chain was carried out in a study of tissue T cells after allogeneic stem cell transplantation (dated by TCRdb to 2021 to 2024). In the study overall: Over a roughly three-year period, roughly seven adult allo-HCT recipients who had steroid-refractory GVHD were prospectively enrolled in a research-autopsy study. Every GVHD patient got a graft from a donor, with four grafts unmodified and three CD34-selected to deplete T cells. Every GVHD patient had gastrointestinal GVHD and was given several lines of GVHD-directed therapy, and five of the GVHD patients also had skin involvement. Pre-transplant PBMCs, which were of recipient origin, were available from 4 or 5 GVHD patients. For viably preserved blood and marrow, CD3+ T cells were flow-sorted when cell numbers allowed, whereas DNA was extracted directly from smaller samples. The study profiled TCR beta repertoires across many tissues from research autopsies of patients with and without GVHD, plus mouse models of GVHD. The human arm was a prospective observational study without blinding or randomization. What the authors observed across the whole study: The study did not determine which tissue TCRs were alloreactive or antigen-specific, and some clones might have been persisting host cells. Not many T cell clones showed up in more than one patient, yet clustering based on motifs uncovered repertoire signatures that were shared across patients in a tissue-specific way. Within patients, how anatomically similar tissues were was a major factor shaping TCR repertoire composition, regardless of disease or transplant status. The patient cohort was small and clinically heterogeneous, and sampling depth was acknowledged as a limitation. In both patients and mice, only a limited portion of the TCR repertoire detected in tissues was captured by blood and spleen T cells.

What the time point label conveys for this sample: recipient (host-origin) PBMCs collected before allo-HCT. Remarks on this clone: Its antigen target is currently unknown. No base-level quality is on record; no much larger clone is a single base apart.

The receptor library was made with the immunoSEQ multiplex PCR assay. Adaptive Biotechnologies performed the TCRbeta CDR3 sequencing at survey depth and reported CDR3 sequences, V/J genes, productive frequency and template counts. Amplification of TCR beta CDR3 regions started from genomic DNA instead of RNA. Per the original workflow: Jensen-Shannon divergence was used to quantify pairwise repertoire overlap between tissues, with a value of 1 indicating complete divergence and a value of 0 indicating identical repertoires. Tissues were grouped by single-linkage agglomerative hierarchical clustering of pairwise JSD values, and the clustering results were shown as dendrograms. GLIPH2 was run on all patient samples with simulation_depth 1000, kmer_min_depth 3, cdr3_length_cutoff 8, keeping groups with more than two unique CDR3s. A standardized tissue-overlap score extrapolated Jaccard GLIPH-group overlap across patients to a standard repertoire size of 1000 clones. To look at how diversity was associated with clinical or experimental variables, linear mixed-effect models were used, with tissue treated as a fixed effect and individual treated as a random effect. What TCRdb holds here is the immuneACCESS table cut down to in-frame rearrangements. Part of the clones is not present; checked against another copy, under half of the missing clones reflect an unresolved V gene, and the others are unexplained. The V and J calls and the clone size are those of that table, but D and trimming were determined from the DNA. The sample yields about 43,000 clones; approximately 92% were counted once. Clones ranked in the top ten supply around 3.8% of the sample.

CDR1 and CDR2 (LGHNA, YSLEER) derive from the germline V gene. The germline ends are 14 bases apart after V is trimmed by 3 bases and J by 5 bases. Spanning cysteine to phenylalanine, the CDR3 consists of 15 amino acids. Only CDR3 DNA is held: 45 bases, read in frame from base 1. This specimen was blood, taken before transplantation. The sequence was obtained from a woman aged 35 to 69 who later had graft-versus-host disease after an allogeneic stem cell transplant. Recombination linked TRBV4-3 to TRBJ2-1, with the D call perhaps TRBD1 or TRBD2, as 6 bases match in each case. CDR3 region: CASSQGAGTHNEQFF. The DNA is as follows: TGCGCCAGCAGCCAGGGGGCGGGGACTCACAATGAGCAGTTCTTC.